This T cell receptor (beta chain) was recorded in a study of blood T cell repertoires in COVID-19. Background on the study: Samples came from the United States, Italy and Spain, spanning acute and convalescent COVID-19. T cells, B-cell-depleted T cells, or PBMCs supplied cDNA or gDNA.

This CDR3 is 14 amino acids long. V lost 6 bases to trimming and J lost 0 bases, with 9 bases between them. Germline lookup yields CDR1 MNHEY and CDR2 SMNVEV (reference sequence). A few counts support this clone. Cohort 3 recovery required two negative PCRs, clearance, or symptom resolution. In the original processing: Reference gene primer amplification yielded estimated nucleated cell counts. The method was immunoSEQ multiplex PCR; TCRdb's version includes in-frame clones alone and lacks a portion of them. V and J calls and clone size are copied from that table; D and trimming were computed from the DNA. The sample contains some 220,000 clones, 88% of which appear only once.

Material for sequencing was PBMCs or T cells enriched from blood (not recorded which). V and J are TRBV27 and TRBJ2-1; D unresolved. The sequence came from a young woman who had recovered from COVID-19. CDR3 nucleotide sequence: TGTGCCAGCAGGGTCCCGAGCTCCTACAATGAGCAGTTCTTC. As protein: CASRVPSSYNEQFF.